The 20 T cell receptor beta chains in this list originate from one sample, sequenced in a study of T-cell reconstitution after alpha-beta-depleted transplantation in children. Unique molecular identifiers were incorporated when the TCRbeta library was constructed. TCRdb re-called the PCR reads with MiXCR, one entry per CDR3 protein. The table shows fewer than 400,000 distinct CDR3 sequences, with 20% occurring only once. The material sequenced was PBMCs from the stem cell graft donor, taken from the stem cell graft. Receptor source: a human donor who donated a stem cell graft to a child with acute myeloid leukemia.

This clonotype was picked up a small number of times. The gene calls are TRBV7-8 and TRBJ1-1, with D unclear. V dropped 5 bases and J dropped 4 bases, with 14 bases sitting between them. The germline V gene encodes CDR1 SGHVS and CDR2 FQNEAQ. This CDR3 has 14 amino acids. CDR3 sequence: CASSPHPVGTEAFF. CDR3 nucleotide sequence: TGTGCCAGCAGCCCACACCCTGTTGGCACTGAAGCTTTCTTT.

The rearrangement joins TRBV9 to TRBJ2-7, with a weak D call TRBD2 (5 bases). Between the trimmed V and J ends, which lost 3 bases and 3 bases, there was a span of 7 bases. Germline V gene sequence: CDR1 SGDLS, CDR2 YYNGEE. This CDR3 has 12 residues. The CDR3 DNA reads as TGTGCCAGCAGCGCCGGGGACTACGAGCAGTACTTC. It is translated as CASSAGDYEQYF.

V gene TRBV24-1 combines with J gene TRBJ2-3; D uncertain. V lost 7 bases to trimming and J lost 2 bases, with 12 bases between them. This CDR3 has 14 residues. From germline, CDR1 is KGHDR and CDR2 SFDVKD. The CDR3 nucleotides read TGTGCCACCAGCCCGCGGTGGATCACAGATACGCAGTATTTT. It codes for CATSPRWITDTQYF.

The chain links TRBV27 to TRBJ2-2, with a weak D call TRBD2 (6 bases). The V and J ends lost 5 bases and 5 bases respectively, with 18 bases between them. Looked up from germline, CDR1 is MNHEY and CDR2 is SMNVEV (reference sequence). CDR3 length equals 16 residues. CDR3 bases: TGTGCCAGCAGTCCACTAGCCGCGAGCGGGACCGGGGAGCTGTTTTTT. Its translation is CASSPLAASGTGELFF.

The chain uses TRBV11-3 and TRBJ2-1; D gene unclear. Germline CDR1 and CDR2: SGHNT and YENEEA. V was trimmed by 5 bases and J by 7 bases, leaving 12 bases between them. The CDR3 sequence is 13 residues long. CDR3 in amino acids: CASSRFSGNEQFF. In DNA, the CDR3 is TGTGCCAGCAGCCGATTCAGTGGGAATGAGCAGTTCTTC.

The rearrangement joins TRBV20-1 to TRBJ2-3; D might be TRBD2 (5 bases). This CDR3 spans 14 amino acids. Trimming shortened V by 1 base and J by 2 bases, and 10 bases separated the two germline ends. Germline V gene sequence: CDR1 DFQATT, CDR2 SNEGSKA (reference sequence). The CDR3 DNA reads TGCAGTGCTAGAGCCCGGGGATACACAGATACGCAGTATTTT. It is translated as CSARARGYTDTQYF.

This clonotype has more than one count but fewer than ten. CDR3 sequence (DNA): TGTGCCAGCAGCATCGAGGGGGGCAGGGAGCCCCAGCATTTT. As protein: CASSIEGGREPQHF. The gene calls are TRBV7-9 and TRBJ1-5, with D perhaps TRBD1 (6 bases). Germline CDR1 is SEHNR and CDR2 is FQNEAQ (reference sequence). The CDR3 is 14 amino acids. V was cut by 5 bases and J by 8 bases, with 16 bases left in between. Drawing the rest from reference TRBV7-9 and TRBJ1-5, the complete variable domain is DTGVSQNPRHKITKRGQNVTFRCDPISEHNRLYWYRQTLGQGPEFLTYFQNEAQLEKSRLLSDRFSAERPKGSFSTLEIQRTEQGDSAMYLCASSIEGGREPQHFGDGTRLSIL.

Comments on this clonotype: The CDR3 does not close with the conserved phenylalanine or tryptophan, likely indicating a read error. CDR3 loop: CASSQEHGTEAFS. CDR3 DNA sequence: TGTGCCAGCAGCCAAGAACACGGAACTGAAGCTTTCTCT. V is TRBV3-1 and J is TRBJ1-1; no firm D call. Per the germline V gene, CDR1 is LGHDT and CDR2 is YNNKEL (reference sequence). This CDR3 has 13 residues. Trimming took off 0 bases at V and 5 bases at J, with 7 bases between the two ends.

V usage is TRBV5-1 and J usage is TRBJ2-5; D is perhaps TRBD2 (6 bases). This CDR3 contains 15 residues. Per germline, CDR1 SGHRS and CDR2 YFSETQ. Trimming shortened V by 2 bases and J by 4 bases, and 15 bases separated the two germline ends. CDR3 nucleotides: TGCGCCAGCAGCTTTGGAGGGGTCCGGGGAGAGACCCAGTACTTC. Translated: CASSFGGVRGETQYF.

This clonotype was found a few times. The chain links TRBV7-6 to TRBJ2-1, with 10 nucleotides matching TRBD2. The CDR3 is made up of 15 amino acids. CDR1 and CDR2 from the germline V gene are SGHVS and FNYEAQ. The trim removed 0 bases at V and 5 bases at J, leaving 1 base unmatched. The CDR3 nucleotides read TGTGCCAGCAGCTTAGCTAGCGGGAGGAACAATGAGCAGTTCTTC. This codes for CASSLASGRNNEQFF. Complete variable domain (other parts from reference TRBV7-6 and TRBJ2-1): GAGVSQSPRYKVTKRGQDVALRCDPISGHVSLYWYRQALGQGPEFLTYFNYEAQQDKSGLPNDRFSAERPEGSISTLTIQRTEQRDSAMYRCASSLASGRNNEQFFGPGTRLTVL.

The chain recombines TRBV9 with TRBJ2-3; D gene ambiguous. Germline lookup yields CDR1 SGDLS and CDR2 YYNGEE. V was cut by 0 bases and J by 2 bases, with 13 bases left in between. This CDR3 has 16 amino acids. The CDR3 coding sequence is TGTGCCAGCAGCGTAGGAAGGGTCCCCCTCACAGATACGCAGTATTTT. This codes for CASSVGRVPLTDTQYF.

This sequence joins TRBV28 and TRBJ2-7, with D possibly matching TRBD1 (7 bases). Between the trimmed V and J ends, which lost 6 bases and 5 bases, there was a span of 17 bases. Germline CDR1 MDHEN, CDR2 SYDVKM. This CDR3 has 14 amino acids. CDR3 residues: CASRRGQSLNEQYF. The CDR3 nucleotides are TGTGCCAGCAGGCGGGGACAGAGCCTAAACGAGCAGTACTTC.

This sequence joins TRBV4-3 and TRBJ1-3; D not resolved. Germline V gives CDR1 LGHNA, CDR2 YSLEER. The CDR3 loop spans 15 amino acids. V was cut by 0 bases and J by 0 bases, with 6 bases left in between. Here the CDR3 DNA reads TGCGCCAGCAGCCAAGATCTCAGCTCTGGAAACACCATATATTTT. Amino acids: CASSQDLSSGNTIYF.

The J gene is TRBJ2-7, the V gene TRBV6-2 or TRBV6-3; TRBD2 is a possible D gene (7 bases). The V gene's germline CDR1 is MNHEY and CDR2 SVGEGT. This CDR3 spans 13 amino acids. With 6 bases removed from V and 5 bases from J, the gap between germline ends came to 14 bases. CDR3 loop: CASRMSGGHEQYF. In DNA form, the CDR3 reads TGTGCCAGCAGAATGTCCGGGGGGCACGAGCAGTACTTC.

This clonotype has only a few counts. This rearrangement joins TRBV20-1 to TRBJ2-5, with 8 nucleotides matching TRBD2. Germline V gives CDR1 DFQATT, CDR2 SNEGSKA (reference sequence). The CDR3 has 17 residues. The V and J ends lost 0 bases and 4 bases, in that order; junction bases with no gene match: 13. The CDR3 is CSARDYGILAGGETQYF. DNA for the CDR3: TGCAGTGCTAGAGATTACGGGATCCTGGCGGGAGGAGAGACCCAGTACTTC.

This clonotype was picked up a small number of times. The chain employs TRBV12-3 or TRBV12-4 and TRBJ1-3; D ambiguous. This CDR3 comprises 15 residues. Trimming took off 7 bases at V and 0 bases at J, with 13 bases between the two ends. CDR3: CASIDTVNSGNTIYF. The CDR3 nucleotides are TGTGCCAGCATCGATACAGTGAACTCTGGAAACACCATATATTTT.

Only a few counts were recorded for this clonotype. V and J are TRBV5-4 and TRBJ2-1; possibly TRBD1 or TRBD2 for D (5 bases each). Germline V lookup: CDR1 SGHNT, CDR2 YYREEE (reference sequence). Trimming took 4 bases from V and 8 from J, leaving 16 bases between them. The CDR3 contains 14 residues. DNA for the CDR3: TGTGCCAGCAGCGTGGTGGTGGGGGTCCATGAGCAGTTCTTC. Amino acids: CASSVVVGVHEQFF. Full variable domain (missing parts from reference TRBV5-4 and TRBJ2-1): ETGVTQSPTHLIKTRGQQVTLRCSSQSGHNTVSWYQQALGQGPQFIFQYYREEENGRGNFPPRFSGLQFPNYSSELNVNALELDDSALYLCASSVVVGVHEQFFGPGTRLTVL.

This clonotype turned up a few times. The chain's CDR3 is CASSPTSGAGGLNEQFF. The CDR3 nucleotides are TGTGCCAGCAGTCCAACGTCAGGTGCGGGGGGCCTAAATGAGCAGTTCTTC. The V gene is TRBV12-3 or TRBV12-4, the J gene TRBJ2-1; 8 bases align to TRBD2. Trimming at V came to 5 bases and at J to 7 bases, leaving 16 bases not matched to a gene. The CDR3 has 17 amino acids.

The CDR3 sequence: CATRAGTASYNEQFF. The CDR3 DNA follows: TGTGCCACCAGGGCTGGGACTGCCTCCTACAATGAGCAGTTCTTC. The V gene is TRBV24-1, the J gene TRBJ2-1; D might be TRBD2 (6 bases). The germline gives CDR1 KGHDR, CDR2 SFDVKD. This CDR3 contains 15 residues. The ends were cut back, 7 bases at V and 0 bases at J, with 12 bases in the middle.

The chain links TRBV6-1 to TRBJ2-3, with 8 bases lining up with TRBD2. V shed 7 bases and J 5 bases; nucleotides not matched to a gene: 8. The CDR3 runs 14 residues. Germline V gene data show CDR1 as MNHNS and CDR2 as SASEGT. As DNA, the CDR3 is TGTGCCAGCACTCCCGGGACTAGTGAAGATACGCAGTATTTT. Its protein is CASTPGTSEDTQYF.